This note documents a single T cell receptor (beta chain) sequence. Its antigen is not identified. The table came from immunoSEQ multiplex PCR; TCRdb's copy has only in-frame clones and leaves some out. The data hold approximately 30,000 clones, with more than 75% observed a single time. Trimming cost V 0 bases and J 8 bases, with 13 bases left between them. The germline V gene encodes CDR1 KGHSH and CDR2 LQKENI. CDR3 length: 15 residues. This record belongs to a study of T cells in narcolepsy. Study-wide background: Patients with NT1 or NT2 and healthy control donors were enrolled.

Overall study results and limits: Autoreactive clonotypes reportedly recurred in blood of same and different patients, not controls. Same-patient CSF and blood CD4+ T cell clonotypes included HCRT-specific and TRIB2-specific autoreactive ones. Autoreactive clone sequences were missing from some blood memory CD4+ repertoires.

The chain uses TRBV18 and TRBJ1-4; TRBD1 is a possible D gene (5 bases). The sequencing input was CD45RA- memory CD4+ T cells from PBMCs. This clonotype was sampled from a human donor with narcolepsy. The CDR3 DNA follows: TGTGCCAGCTCACCACCGTCAGGGAGGGGAGAAAAACTGTTTTTT. Its translation is CASSPPSGRGEKLFF.